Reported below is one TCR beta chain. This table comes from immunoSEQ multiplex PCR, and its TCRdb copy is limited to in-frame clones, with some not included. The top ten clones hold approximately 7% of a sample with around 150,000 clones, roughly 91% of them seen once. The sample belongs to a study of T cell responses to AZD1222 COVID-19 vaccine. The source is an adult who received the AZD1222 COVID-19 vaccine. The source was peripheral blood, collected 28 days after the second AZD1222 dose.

The CDR3 protein is CASSQVGQGISNSPLHF. CDR3 DNA: TGTGCCAGCAGCCAAGTGGGACAGGGCATATCGAATTCACCCCTCCACTTT. This chain links TRBV3-1 (or the pseudogene TRBV3-2) with TRBJ1-6, with 9 bases matching TRBD1. With V trimmed by 1 base and J by 7 bases, 8 bases remained unmatched. CDR1 and CDR2 from the germline V gene are LGHDT and YNNKEL (reference sequence). CDR3 length: 17 residues.